This T cell receptor beta chain is from a study of cytomegalovirus exposure and HLA in healthy donors. Overall study: Both the roughly 120 validation repertoires and the 666 first-cohort repertoires used the same platform, as reported by a later analysis.

This CDR3 has 15 residues. The V and J ends lost 1 base and 5 bases, in that order; junction bases with no gene match: 6. From germline, CDR1 is SGHVS and CDR2 FQNEAQ. This clone was observed at least ten times. Its antigen is currently unknown. Overall study findings and caveats: Investigators reported approximately 170 TCR beta chains as tied to cytomegalovirus. Among TCR sequences, most were rare, though some public TCRs appeared in many donors.

Profiled with immunoSEQ multiplex PCR; TCRdb holds only in-frame clones, not every one. The table includes about 160,000 clones, 84% detected once. Sequenced sample: PBMCs. This sequence was found in a young man in good health and CMV-seropositive. The V and J genes are TRBV7-8 and TRBJ1-2, with 8 bases aligning to TRBD1. The CDR3, as DNA: TGTGCCAGCAGCTTAGAGTCCGGGACAGGTTATGGCTACACCTTC. Translation gives CASSLESGTGYGYTF.